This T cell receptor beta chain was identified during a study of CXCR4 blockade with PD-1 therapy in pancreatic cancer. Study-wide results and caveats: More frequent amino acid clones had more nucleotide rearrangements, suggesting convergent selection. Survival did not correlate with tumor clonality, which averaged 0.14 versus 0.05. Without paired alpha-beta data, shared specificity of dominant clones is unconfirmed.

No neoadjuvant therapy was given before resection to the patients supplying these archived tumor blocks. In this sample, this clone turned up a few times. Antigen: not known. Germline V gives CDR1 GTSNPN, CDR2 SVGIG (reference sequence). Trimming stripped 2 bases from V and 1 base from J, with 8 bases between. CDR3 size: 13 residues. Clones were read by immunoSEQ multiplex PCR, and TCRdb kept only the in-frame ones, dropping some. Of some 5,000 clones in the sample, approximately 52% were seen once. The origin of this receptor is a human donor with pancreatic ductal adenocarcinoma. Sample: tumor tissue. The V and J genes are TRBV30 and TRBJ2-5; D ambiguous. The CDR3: CAWSRQTQETQYF. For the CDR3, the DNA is TGTGCCTGGAGTCGGCAGACCCAAGAGACCCAGTACTTC.